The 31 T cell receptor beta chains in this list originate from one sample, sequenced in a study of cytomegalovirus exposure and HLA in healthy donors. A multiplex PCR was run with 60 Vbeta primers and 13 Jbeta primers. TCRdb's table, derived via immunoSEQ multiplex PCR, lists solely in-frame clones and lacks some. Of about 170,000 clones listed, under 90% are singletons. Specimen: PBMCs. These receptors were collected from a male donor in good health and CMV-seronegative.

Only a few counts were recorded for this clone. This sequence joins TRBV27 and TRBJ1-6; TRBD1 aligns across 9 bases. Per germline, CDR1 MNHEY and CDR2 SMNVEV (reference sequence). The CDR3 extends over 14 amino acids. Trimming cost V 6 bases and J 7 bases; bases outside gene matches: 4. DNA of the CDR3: TGTGCCAGCAGACAGGGGGCGCAAAATTCACCCCTCCACTTT. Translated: CASRQGAQNSPLHF.

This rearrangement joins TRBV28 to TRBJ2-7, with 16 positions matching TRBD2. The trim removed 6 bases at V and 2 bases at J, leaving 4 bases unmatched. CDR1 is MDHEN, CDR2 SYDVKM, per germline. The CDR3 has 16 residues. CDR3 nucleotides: TGTGCCAGCAGCCGCGGGACTAGCGGGGGGGCCTACGAGCAGTACTTC. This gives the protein CASSRGTSGGAYEQYF.

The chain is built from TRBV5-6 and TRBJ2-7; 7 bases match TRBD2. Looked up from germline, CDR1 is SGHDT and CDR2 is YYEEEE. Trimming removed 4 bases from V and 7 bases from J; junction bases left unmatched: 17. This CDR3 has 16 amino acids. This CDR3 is CASSRGLRGTRQEQYF. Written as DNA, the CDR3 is TGTGCCAGCAGCCGCGGGTTGCGGGGGACTCGGCAAGAGCAGTACTTC.

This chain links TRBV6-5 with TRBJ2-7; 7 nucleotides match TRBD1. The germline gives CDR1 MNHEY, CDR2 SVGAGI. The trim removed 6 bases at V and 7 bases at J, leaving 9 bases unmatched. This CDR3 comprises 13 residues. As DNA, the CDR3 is TGTGCCAGCAGCCGGACAGGACTGGGGGAGCAGTACTTC. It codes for CASSRTGLGEQYF.

CDR3 region: CASSLASDYQETQYF. The CDR3, as DNA: TGTGCCAGCAGCTTAGCGTCAGACTACCAAGAGACCCAGTACTTC. The chain recombines TRBV7-9 with TRBJ2-5, with no clear D. The CDR3 covers 15 residues. V lost 0 bases and J 0 bases, leaving 8 bases between the germline ends. Germline-derived CDR1 and CDR2 are SEHNR and FQNEAQ (reference sequence). The variable domain in full, with the rest retrieved from reference TRBV7-9 and TRBJ2-5, is DTGVSQNPRHKITKRGQNVTFRCDPISEHNRLYWYRQTLGQGPEFLTYFQNEAQLEKSRLLSDRFSAERPKGSFSTLEIQRTEQGDSAMYLCASSLASDYQETQYFGPGTRLLVL.

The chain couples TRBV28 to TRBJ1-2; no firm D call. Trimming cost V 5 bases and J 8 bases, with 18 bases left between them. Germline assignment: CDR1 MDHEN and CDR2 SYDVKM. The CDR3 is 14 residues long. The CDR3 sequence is CASSPPRRIVGYTF. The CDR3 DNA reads TGTGCCAGCAGTCCCCCCCGCAGGATAGTAGGCTACACCTTC.

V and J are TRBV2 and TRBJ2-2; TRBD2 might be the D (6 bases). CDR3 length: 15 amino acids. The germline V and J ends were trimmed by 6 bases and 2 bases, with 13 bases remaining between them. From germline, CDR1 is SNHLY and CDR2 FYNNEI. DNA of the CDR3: TGTGCCAGCAGGGTGGAGGGCGTCAACACCGGGGAGCTGTTTTTT. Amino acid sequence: CASRVEGVNTGELFF.

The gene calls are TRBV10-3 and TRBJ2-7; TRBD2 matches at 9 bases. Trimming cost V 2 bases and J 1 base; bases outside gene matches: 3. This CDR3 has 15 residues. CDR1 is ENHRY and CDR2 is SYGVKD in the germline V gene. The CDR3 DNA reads TGTGCCATCAGTGAGCAGACTAGCGGTTCCTACGAGCAGTACTTC. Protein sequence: CAISEQTSGSYEQYF.

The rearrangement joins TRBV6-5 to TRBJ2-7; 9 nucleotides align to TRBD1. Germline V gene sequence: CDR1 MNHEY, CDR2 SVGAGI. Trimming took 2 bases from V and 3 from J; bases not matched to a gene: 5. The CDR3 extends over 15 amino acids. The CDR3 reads CASSYGQGRSYEQYF. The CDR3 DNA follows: TGTGCCAGCAGTTACGGACAGGGGAGAAGCTACGAGCAGTACTTC.

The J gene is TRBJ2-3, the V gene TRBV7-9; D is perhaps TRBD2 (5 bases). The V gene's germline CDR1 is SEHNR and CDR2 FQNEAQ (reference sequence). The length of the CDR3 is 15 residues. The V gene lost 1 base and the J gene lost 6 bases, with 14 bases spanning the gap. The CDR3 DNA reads TGTGCCAGCAGCTTAGGAGGTCTAGCCGGGGATACGCAGTATTTT. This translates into CASSLGGLAGDTQYF.

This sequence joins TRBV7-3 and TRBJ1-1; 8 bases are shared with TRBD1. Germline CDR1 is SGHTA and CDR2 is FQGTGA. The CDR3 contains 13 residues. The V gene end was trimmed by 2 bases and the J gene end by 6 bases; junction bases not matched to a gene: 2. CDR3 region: CASSLAGGPEAFF. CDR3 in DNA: TGTGCCAGCAGCTTAGCAGGGGGCCCTGAAGCTTTCTTT.

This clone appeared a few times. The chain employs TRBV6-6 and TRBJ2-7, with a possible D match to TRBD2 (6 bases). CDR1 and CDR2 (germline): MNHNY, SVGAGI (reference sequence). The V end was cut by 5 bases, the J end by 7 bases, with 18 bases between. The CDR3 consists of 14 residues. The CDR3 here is CASSPLREPREQYF. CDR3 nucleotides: TGTGCCAGCAGTCCCCTCCGGGAGCCGAGAGAGCAGTACTTC.

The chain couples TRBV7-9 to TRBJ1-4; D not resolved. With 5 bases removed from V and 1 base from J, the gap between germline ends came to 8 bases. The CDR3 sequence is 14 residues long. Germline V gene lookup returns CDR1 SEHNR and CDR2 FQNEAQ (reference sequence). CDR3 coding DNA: TGTGCCAGCAGCCCGGAGGTAACTAATGAAAAACTGTTTTTT. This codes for CASSPEVTNEKLFF. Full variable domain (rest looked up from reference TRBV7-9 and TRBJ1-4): DTGVSQNPRHKITKRGQNVTFRCDPISEHNRLYWYRQTLGQGPEFLTYFQNEAQLEKSRLLSDRFSAERPKGSFSTLEIQRTEQGDSAMYLCASSPEVTNEKLFFGSGTQLSVL.

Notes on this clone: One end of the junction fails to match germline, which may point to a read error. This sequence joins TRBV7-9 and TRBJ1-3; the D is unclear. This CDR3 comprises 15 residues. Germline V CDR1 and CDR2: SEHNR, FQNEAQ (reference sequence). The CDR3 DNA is TGTTCCAGCCCCAAAGGTCGGGGCTCTGGAAACACCATATATTTT. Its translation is CSSPKGRGSGNTIYF.

The CDR3 sequence is CASSAGTRVPYEQYF. CDR3 in DNA: TGCGCCAGCAGCGCCGGGACTAGAGTTCCCTACGAGCAGTACTTC. This chain connects TRBV4-1 to TRBJ2-7; 8 positions agree with TRBD2. Unmatched junction bases numbered 8, after V lost 5 bases and J lost 2 bases. The CDR3 covers 15 residues. CDR1 and CDR2 from the germline V gene are MGHRA and YSYEKL.

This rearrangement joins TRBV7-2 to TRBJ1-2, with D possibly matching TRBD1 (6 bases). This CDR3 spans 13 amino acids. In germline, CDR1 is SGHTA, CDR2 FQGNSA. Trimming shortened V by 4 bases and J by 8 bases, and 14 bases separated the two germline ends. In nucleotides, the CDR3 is TGTGCCAGCAGCTCAAGGGACAAGGGGGGCTACACCTTC. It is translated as CASSSRDKGGYTF.

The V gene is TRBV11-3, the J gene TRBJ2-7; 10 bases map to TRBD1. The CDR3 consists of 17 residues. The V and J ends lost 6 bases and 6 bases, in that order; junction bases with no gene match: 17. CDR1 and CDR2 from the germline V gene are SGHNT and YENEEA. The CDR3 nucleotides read TGTGCCAGCAGTTTACCCCACCCGGGACAGGGGAACTCCGAGCAGTACTTC. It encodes CASSLPHPGQGNSEQYF.

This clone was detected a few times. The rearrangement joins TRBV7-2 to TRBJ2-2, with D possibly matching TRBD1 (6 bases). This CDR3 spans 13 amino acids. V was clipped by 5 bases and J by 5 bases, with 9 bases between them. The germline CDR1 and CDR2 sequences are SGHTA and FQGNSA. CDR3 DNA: TGTGCCAGCAGCAAAACAGGGACCGGGGAGCTGTTTTTT. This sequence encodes CASSKTGTGELFF.

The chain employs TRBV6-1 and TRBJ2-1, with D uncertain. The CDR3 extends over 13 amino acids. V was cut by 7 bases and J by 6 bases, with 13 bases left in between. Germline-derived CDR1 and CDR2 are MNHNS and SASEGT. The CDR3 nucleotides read TGTGCCAGCATGTACGGGTCTCTCAATGAGCAGTTCTTC. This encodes CASMYGSLNEQFF.

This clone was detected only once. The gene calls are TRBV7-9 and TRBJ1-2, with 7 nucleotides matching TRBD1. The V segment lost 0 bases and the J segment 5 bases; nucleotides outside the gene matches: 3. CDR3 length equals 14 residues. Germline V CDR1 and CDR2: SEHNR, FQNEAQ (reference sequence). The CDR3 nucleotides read TGTGCCAGCAGCTTAGCAGACAGGGAGTATGGCTACACCTTC. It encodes CASSLADREYGYTF.

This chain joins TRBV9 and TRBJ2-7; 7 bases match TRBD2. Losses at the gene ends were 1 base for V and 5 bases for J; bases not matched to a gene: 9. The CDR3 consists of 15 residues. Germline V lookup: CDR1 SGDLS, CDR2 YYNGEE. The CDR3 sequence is CASSVNPSGLNEQYF. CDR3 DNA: TGTGCCAGCAGCGTAAACCCTAGCGGATTGAACGAGCAGTACTTC.

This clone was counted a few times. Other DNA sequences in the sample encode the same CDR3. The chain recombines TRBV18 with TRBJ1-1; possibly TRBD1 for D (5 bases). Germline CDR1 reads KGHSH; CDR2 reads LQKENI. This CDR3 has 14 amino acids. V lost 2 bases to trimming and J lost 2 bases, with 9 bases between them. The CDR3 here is CASSPGQGNTEAFF. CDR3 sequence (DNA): TGTGCCAGCTCACCAGGACAAGGCAACACTGAAGCTTTCTTT.

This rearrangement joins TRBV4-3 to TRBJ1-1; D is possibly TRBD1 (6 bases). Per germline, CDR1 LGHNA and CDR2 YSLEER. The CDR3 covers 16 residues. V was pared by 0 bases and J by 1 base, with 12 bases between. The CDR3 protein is CASSQDLGGANTEAFF. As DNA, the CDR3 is TGCGCCAGCAGCCAAGATCTTGGGGGGGCGAACACTGAAGCTTTCTTT.

The CDR3 sequence: CASSPTREGEQYF. The CDR3 DNA is TGTGCCAGCAGCCCTACGAGGGAGGGCGAGCAGTACTTC. The J gene is TRBJ2-7, the V gene TRBV7-9; 7 positions agree with TRBD2. The V segment lost 5 bases and the J segment 6 bases; nucleotides outside the gene matches: 7. CDR1 and CDR2 from the germline V gene are SEHNR and FQNEAQ (reference sequence). The CDR3 consists of 13 residues. The variable domain in full, completed from reference TRBV7-9 and TRBJ2-7, reads DTGVSQNPRHKITKRGQNVTFRCDPISEHNRLYWYRQTLGQGPEFLTYFQNEAQLEKSRLLSDRFSAERPKGSFSTLEIQRTEQGDSAMYLCASSPTREGEQYFGPGTRLTVT.

CDR3 DNA: TGTGCCAGCAGCTTAGGCTTGGGGGGGGAGACCCAGTACTTC. Amino acids: CASSLGLGGETQYF. This chain connects TRBV13 to TRBJ2-5, with 7 bases aligning to TRBD2. This CDR3 region has 14 residues. The J segment lost 5 bases and the V segment lost 0 bases, leaving 3 bases of the junction unmatched. Germline V gene data show CDR1 as PRHDT and CDR2 as FYEKMQ (reference sequence). Full variable domain (rest looked up from reference TRBV13 and TRBJ2-5): AAGVIQSPRHLIKEKRETATLKCYPIPRHDTVYWYQQGPGQDPQFLISFYEKMQSDKGSIPDRFSAQQFSDYHSELNMSSLELGDSALYFCASSLGLGGETQYFGPGTRLLVL.

CDR3 sequence (DNA): TGCGCCAGCAGCCCGATTCGGGGGGCCGGCAATCAGCCCCAGCATTTT. Translated: CASSPIRGAGNQPQHF. The chain employs TRBV4-1 and TRBJ1-5; maybe TRBD1 (6 bases). Germline V gives CDR1 MGHRA, CDR2 YSYEKL. Deletions cut 4 bases from V and 2 bases from J, with 15 bases between. CDR3 length equals 16 residues.

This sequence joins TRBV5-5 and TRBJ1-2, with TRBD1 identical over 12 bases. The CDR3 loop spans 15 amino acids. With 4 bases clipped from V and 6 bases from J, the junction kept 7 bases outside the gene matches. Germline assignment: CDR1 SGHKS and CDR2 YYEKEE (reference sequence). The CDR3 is CASSGTGTGGDGYTF. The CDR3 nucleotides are TGTGCCAGCAGCGGAACCGGGACAGGGGGCGATGGCTACACCTTC.

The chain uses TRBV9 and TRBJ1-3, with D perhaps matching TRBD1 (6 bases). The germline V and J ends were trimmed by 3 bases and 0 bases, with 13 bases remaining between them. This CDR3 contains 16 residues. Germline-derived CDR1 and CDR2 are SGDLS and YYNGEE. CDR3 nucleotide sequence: TGTGCCAGCAGCGCCCAGGGGACGGCCTCTGGAAACACCATATATTTT. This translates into CASSAQGTASGNTIYF.

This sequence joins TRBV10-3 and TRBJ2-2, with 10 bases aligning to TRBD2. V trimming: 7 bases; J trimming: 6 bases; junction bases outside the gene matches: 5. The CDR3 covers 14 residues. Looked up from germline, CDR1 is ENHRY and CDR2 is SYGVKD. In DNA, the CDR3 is TGTGCCATCATGGGACTAGCGAATCCCGGGGAGCTGTTTTTT. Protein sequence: CAIMGLANPGELFF.

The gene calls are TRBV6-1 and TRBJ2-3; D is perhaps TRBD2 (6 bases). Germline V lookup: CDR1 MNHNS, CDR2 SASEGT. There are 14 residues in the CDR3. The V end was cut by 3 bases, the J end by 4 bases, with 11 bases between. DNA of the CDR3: TGTGCCAGCAGTGACAGGGACTTCTCAGATACGCAGTATTTT. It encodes CASSDRDFSDTQYF.

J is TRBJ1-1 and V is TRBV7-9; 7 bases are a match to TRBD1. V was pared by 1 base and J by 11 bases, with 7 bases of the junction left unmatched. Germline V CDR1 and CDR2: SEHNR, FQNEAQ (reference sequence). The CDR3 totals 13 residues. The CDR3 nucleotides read TGTGCCAGCAGCTTAGGGGGGACAGTTGAGGCTTTCTTT. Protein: CASSLGGTVEAFF.